Below are 27 T cell receptor beta chains sequenced from a single sample in a study of a mutant IDH1 vaccine in newly diagnosed glioma. The data were produced by immunoSEQ multiplex PCR, yet TCRdb's version contains in-frame clones alone and is incomplete. This table has 40,000 to 60,000 clones, around 78% appearing once. Sample time point: week 5, during vaccination. What each vaccine dose contained was 300 ug of mutant IDH1 20-mer peptide, accompanied by topical imiquimod. These receptors are not linked to any known antigen. The material was PBMCs, obtained from a glioma patient whose treatment included an IDH1 peptide vaccine. The receptors originated from a woman in her thirties or forties with glioma.

The chain couples TRBV2 to TRBJ2-7; TRBD1 might be the D (6 bases). The CDR3 spans 13 residues. Looked up from germline, CDR1 is SNHLY and CDR2 is FYNNEI. V was trimmed by 7 bases and J by 5 bases, leaving 15 bases between them. The CDR3 DNA follows: TGTGCCAGCACAGGGGTAGGGAAAAACGAGCAGTACTTC. It encodes CASTGVGKNEQYF.

This rearrangement joins TRBV7-2 to TRBJ1-2, with a possible D match to TRBD1 (6 bases). This CDR3 is built from 16 residues. The V gene's germline CDR1 is SGHTA and CDR2 FQGNSA. V gave up 0 bases and J gave up 3 bases, with 14 bases separating them. The CDR3 nucleotides read TGTGCCAGCAGCTTAGCTCCAGGGGCGGCGGACTATGGCTACACCTTC. The encoded protein is CASSLAPGAADYGYTF.

The gene calls are TRBV18 and TRBJ2-6; D perhaps matches TRBD1 (8 bases). Trimming stripped 3 bases from V and 0 bases from J, with 18 bases between. CDR3 length: 19 amino acids. Germline loops: CDR1 KGHSH, CDR2 LQKENI. The CDR3 sequence is CASSPWEGQASSGANVLTF. DNA for the CDR3: TGTGCCAGCTCACCGTGGGAGGGACAGGCTTCCTCTGGGGCCAACGTCCTGACTTTC.

The chain has TRBV7-9 and TRBJ1-1, with D tentatively TRBD1 (6 bases). With 5 bases removed from V and 4 bases from J, the gap between germline ends came to 14 bases. The CDR3 length is 14 residues. CDR1 SEHNR and CDR2 FQNEAQ come from the germline V gene (reference sequence). The CDR3 sequence: CASSPGQYVTEAFF. As DNA, the CDR3 is TGTGCCAGCAGCCCCGGACAGTACGTCACTGAAGCTTTCTTT.

This clone is a singleton in its sample. J is TRBJ1-2 and V is TRBV5-1; D remains ambiguous. The V end was cut by 1 base, the J end by 4 bases, with 11 bases between. CDR3 length: 14 residues. Germline values: CDR1 SGHRS, CDR2 YFSETQ. The chain's CDR3 is CASSLNPTPYGYTF. The CDR3 nucleotides read TGCGCCAGCAGCTTGAATCCTACCCCCTATGGCTACACCTTC.

The genes are TRBV14 and TRBJ2-5; D remains unclear. V was pared by 1 base and J by 3 bases, with 9 bases between. Germline assignment: CDR1 SGHDN and CDR2 FVKESK. The CDR3 contains 14 residues. The CDR3, as DNA: TGTGCCAGCAGCCAAGTGAGAGATAAAGAGACCCAGTACTTC. It translates to CASSQVRDKETQYF.

In this sample, this clone turned up once. This chain links TRBV4-1 with TRBJ2-7; D is undetermined. The CDR3 has 12 amino acids. The V gene's germline CDR1 is MGHRA and CDR2 YSYEKL. V was trimmed by 0 bases and J by 6 bases, leaving 6 bases between them. CDR3 loop: CASSQDPTEQYF. CDR3 bases: TGCGCCAGCAGCCAAGATCCGACCGAGCAGTACTTC.

The rearrangement joins TRBV29-1 to TRBJ1-3; unclear D gene. Germline CDR1 and CDR2: SQVTM and ANQGSEA. Trimming took 7 bases from V and 5 from J, leaving 15 bases between them. This CDR3 has 13 amino acids. The CDR3 DNA sequence: TGCAGCGCAACACCGTCCTCAAGAAACACCATATATTTT. It encodes CSATPSSRNTIYF.

The V call is TRBV7-2, the J call TRBJ2-3, with a weak D call TRBD2 (7 bases). The germline V and J ends were trimmed by 2 bases and 0 bases, with 21 bases remaining between them. The CDR3 totals 19 residues. The germline gives CDR1 SGHTA, CDR2 FQGNSA. CDR3 in amino acids: CASSLSAGAVIASTDTQYF. Here the CDR3 DNA reads TGTGCCAGCAGCTTATCCGCGGGGGCCGTAATAGCTAGCACAGATACGCAGTATTTT.

J is TRBJ2-7 and V is TRBV11-3, with 7 bases lining up with TRBD2. The CDR3 sequence is 13 residues long. After removal of 7 bases from V and 6 bases from J, the junction contained 9 bases not matched to a gene. Germline V gene data show CDR1 as SGHNT and CDR2 as YENEEA. CDR3 sequence reads: CASTYPGGLEQYF. As DNA, the CDR3 is TGTGCCAGCACCTACCCGGGGGGACTCGAGCAGTACTTC.

This clone appeared once. The rearrangement links TRBV2 to TRBJ1-1; D ambiguous. CDR1 is SNHLY and CDR2 is FYNNEI in the germline V gene. V was shortened by 1 base and J by 4 bases, with 13 bases between the two germline ends. The CDR3 has 15 residues. As DNA, the CDR3 is TGTGCCAGCAGTGAAGAAAGAGGTGGGAGCACTGAAGCTTTCTTT. Amino acids: CASSEERGGSTEAFF.

The gene calls are TRBV2 and TRBJ2-3, with 9 bases that match TRBD1. CDR3 size: 17 residues. In germline, CDR1 is SNHLY, CDR2 FYNNEI. The J segment lost 2 bases and the V segment lost 6 bases, leaving 12 bases of the junction unmatched. In DNA form, the CDR3 reads TGTGCCAGCAGAGTAATGTCGGGACAGGGTTCCACAGATACGCAGTATTTT. It yields the protein CASRVMSGQGSTDTQYF.

The chain employs TRBV2 and TRBJ1-1; TRBD1 aligns across 11 bases. Trimming at V came to 6 bases and at J to 5 bases, leaving 11 bases not matched to a gene. CDR1 is SNHLY and CDR2 is FYNNEI in the germline V gene. The CDR3 covers 16 residues. The CDR3 region has the DNA TGTGCCAGCAGGGAAAGGACAGGGGGCTTGAGGACTGAAGCTTTCTTT. As protein: CASRERTGGLRTEAFF.

This clone appeared a few times. J is TRBJ1-3 and V is TRBV5-5; D unresolved. The CDR3 is 16 residues long. V lost 1 base and J 0 bases, leaving 11 bases between the germline ends. Per germline, CDR1 SGHKS and CDR2 YYEKEE (reference sequence). CDR3 sequence (DNA): TGTGCCAGCAGCTTGACGAGAAGTTCCTCTGGAAACACCATATATTTT. This encodes CASSLTRSSSGNTIYF.

As regards this clone: Other DNA sequences in the sample encode the same CDR3. The gene calls are TRBV5-4 and TRBJ2-7, with TRBD1 as a possible D gene (6 bases). Germline V CDR1 and CDR2: SGHNT, YYREEE (reference sequence). V lost 3 bases and J lost 4, with 11 bases in between. The CDR3 is 13 amino acids. CDR3 sequence: CASSSGQSYEQYF. The CDR3 coding sequence is TGTGCCAGCAGCTCTGGACAGTCATACGAGCAGTACTTC.

This clone occurred once. The chain links TRBV4-3 to TRBJ1-2; D is uncertain. The ends were cut back, 0 bases at V and 8 bases at J, with 10 bases in the middle. Per the germline V gene, CDR1 is LGHNA and CDR2 is YSLEER. This CDR3 comprises 13 residues. CDR3 coding DNA: TGCGCCAGCAGCCAAGACGACGGCACCGGCTACACCTTC. Translation: CASSQDDGTGYTF.

V is TRBV7-9 and J is TRBJ1-2, with no clear D. CDR3 size: 14 residues. Germline-derived CDR1 and CDR2 are SEHNR and FQNEAQ (reference sequence). Trimming took 3 bases from V and 7 from J, leaving 15 bases between them. The CDR3 coding sequence is TGTGCCAGCAGCTTGGATAACCGGATGGGTGGCTACACCTTC. It specifies CASSLDNRMGGYTF.

The chain employs TRBV7-2 and TRBJ2-5, with D possibly being TRBD1 or TRBD2 (7 bases each). Trimming left V 5 bases short and J 4 bases short, with 14 bases between. Germline V CDR1 and CDR2: SGHTA, FQGNSA. This CDR3 is 14 amino acids long. The CDR3 sequence: CASSPGGGGETQYF. The CDR3 region has the DNA TGTGCCAGCAGCCCAGGGGGGGGCGGAGAGACCCAGTACTTC.

The V gene is TRBV15, the J gene TRBJ1-2; D unclear. Trimming removed 5 bases at V and 2 bases at J, with 9 bases between. Germline V gives CDR1 LNHNV, CDR2 YYDKDF (reference sequence). The length of the CDR3 is 13 residues. The CDR3 DNA reads TGTGCCACCAGCTGGAACTTAAACTATGGCTACACCTTC. Translating it yields CATSWNLNYGYTF.

The rearrangement links TRBV5-1 to TRBJ2-7, with 8 bases lining up with TRBD2. V shed 0 bases, J shed 2 bases, and the junction held 7 bases outside the gene matches. This CDR3 is 16 amino acids long. The germline CDR1 and CDR2 sequences are SGHRS and YFSETQ. The CDR3 region has the DNA TGCGCCAGCAGCTTGGGGGGCGGGGGGCCTCCCTACGAGCAGTACTTC. Its protein is CASSLGGGGPPYEQYF.

The genes are TRBV30 and TRBJ1-5, with no clear D. Trimming took 3 bases from V and 11 from J, leaving 14 bases between them. The CDR3 is 12 residues long. Germline CDR1 GTSNPN, CDR2 SVGIG (reference sequence). The CDR3 nucleotides read TGTGCCTGGAGCGAGGCCGGGTCAGCCCAGCATTTT. Its protein product is CAWSEAGSAQHF. The variable domain in full, with the rest retrieved from reference TRBV30 and TRBJ1-5, is SQTIHQWPATLVQPVGSPLSLECTVEGTSNPNLYWYRQAAGRGLQLLFYSVGIGQISSEVPQNLSASRPQDRQFILSSKKLLLSDSGFYLCAWSEAGSAQHFGDGTRLSIL.

The CDR3 region is CASSGSKRGGEHEQFF. In DNA form, the CDR3 reads TGTGCCAGCAGTGGGTCCAAGCGGGGGGGCGAGCATGAGCAGTTCTTC. The gene calls are TRBV2 and TRBJ2-1, with TRBD2 matching 10 bases. CDR3 length: 16 residues. Trimming at V came to 4 bases and at J to 8 bases, leaving 11 bases not matched to a gene. Germline V CDR1 and CDR2: SNHLY, FYNNEI.

CDR3 in DNA: TGCGCCAGCAGCCAAGATTGGACCCTACTCTCCTACGAGCAGTACTTC. It translates to CASSQDWTLLSYEQYF. This chain connects TRBV4-3 to TRBJ2-7; D is ambiguous. The CDR3 spans 16 residues. V lost 0 bases, J lost 0 bases, and 12 bases lay in between. The germline V gene has CDR1 LGHNA and CDR2 YSLEER.

This clone was seen only once. This chain links TRBV4-1 with TRBJ2-3, with 7 bases identical to TRBD1. The V segment lost 2 bases and the J segment 9 bases; nucleotides outside the gene matches: 11. Per the germline V gene, CDR1 is MGHRA and CDR2 is YSYEKL. There are 15 residues in the CDR3. CDR3 sequence reads: CASSQPTGLRETQYF. The CDR3 bases are TGCGCCAGCAGCCAACCGACAGGGCTGAGGGAAACGCAGTATTTT.

The chain links TRBV5-8 to TRBJ2-6; D may be TRBD1 (6 bases). Between the trimmed V and J ends, which lost 0 bases and 1 base, there was a span of 20 bases. The CDR3 covers 20 residues. Germline values: CDR1 SGHTS, CDR2 YDEGEE. The CDR3: CASSLAGRRQARSGANVLTF. The CDR3 nucleotides are TGTGCCAGCAGCTTGGCCGGGCGGAGACAGGCCCGGTCTGGGGCCAACGTCCTGACTTTC. Using reference TRBV5-8 and TRBJ2-6 for the parts outside the CDR3, the full variable domain is EAGVTQSPTHLIKTRGQQATLRCSPISGHTSVYWYQQALGLGLQFLLWYDEGEERNRGNFPPRFSGRQFPNYSSELNVNALELEDSALYLCASSLAGRRQARSGANVLTFGAGSRLTVL.

This rearrangement joins TRBV15 to TRBJ1-4, with D hard to call. Trimming removed 0 bases at V and 5 bases at J, with 16 bases between. CDR1 is LNHNV, CDR2 YYDKDF, per germline (reference sequence). This CDR3 is built from 17 residues. The CDR3 loop is CATSRDRGSGPNEKLFF. Here the CDR3 DNA reads TGTGCCACCAGCAGAGATCGAGGTAGTGGCCCGAATGAAAAACTGTTTTTT. The whole variable domain, remainder taken from reference TRBV15 and TRBJ1-4, is DAMVIQNPRYQVTQFGKPVTLSCSQTLNHNVMYWYQQKSSQAPKLLFHYYDKDFNNEADTPDNFQSRRPNTSFCFLDIRSPGLGDTAMYLCATSRDRGSGPNEKLFFGSGTQLSVL.

The chain combines TRBV15 with TRBJ1-5, with unresolved D. The germline gives CDR1 LNHNV, CDR2 YYDKDF (reference sequence). This CDR3 spans 13 amino acids. Trimming cost V 6 bases and J 7 bases, with 13 bases left between them. The CDR3 protein is CATSTGGVQPQHF. The CDR3 DNA follows: TGTGCCACCAGTACCGGTGGGGTACAGCCCCAGCATTTT.